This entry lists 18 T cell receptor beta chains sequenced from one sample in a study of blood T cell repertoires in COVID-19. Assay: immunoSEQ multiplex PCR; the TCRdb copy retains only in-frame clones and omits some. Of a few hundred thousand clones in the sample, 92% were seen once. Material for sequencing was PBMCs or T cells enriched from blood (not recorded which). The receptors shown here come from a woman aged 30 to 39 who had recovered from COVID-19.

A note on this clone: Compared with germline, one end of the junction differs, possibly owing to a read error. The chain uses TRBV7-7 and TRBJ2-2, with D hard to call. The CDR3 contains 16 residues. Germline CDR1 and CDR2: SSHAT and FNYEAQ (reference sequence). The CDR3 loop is CASSPSPSGNTGELFF. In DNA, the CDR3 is TGTGCTAGCAGCCCCTCACCCTCGGGGAACACCGGGGAGCTGTTTTTT.

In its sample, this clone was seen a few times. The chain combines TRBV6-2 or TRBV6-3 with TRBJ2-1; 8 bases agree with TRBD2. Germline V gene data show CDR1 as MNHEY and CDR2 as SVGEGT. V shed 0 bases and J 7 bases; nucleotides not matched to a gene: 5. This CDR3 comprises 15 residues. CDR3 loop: CASSYSATSVNEQFF. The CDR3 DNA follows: TGTGCCAGCAGTTACTCCGCGACTAGCGTAAATGAGCAGTTCTTC.

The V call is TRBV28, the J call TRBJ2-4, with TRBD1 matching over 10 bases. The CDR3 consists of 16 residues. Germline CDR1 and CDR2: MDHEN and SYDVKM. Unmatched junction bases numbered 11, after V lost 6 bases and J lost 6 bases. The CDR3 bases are TGTGCCAGCAGCCGTAGACAGGGGGCTGCGGGAAACATTCAGTACTTC. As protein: CASSRRQGAAGNIQYF. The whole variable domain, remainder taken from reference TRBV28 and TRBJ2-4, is DVKVTQSSRYLVKRTGEKVFLECVQDMDHENMFWYRQDPGLGLRLIYFSYDVKMKEKGDIPEGYSVSREKKERFSLILESASTNQTSMYLCASSRRQGAAGNIQYFGAGTRLSVL.

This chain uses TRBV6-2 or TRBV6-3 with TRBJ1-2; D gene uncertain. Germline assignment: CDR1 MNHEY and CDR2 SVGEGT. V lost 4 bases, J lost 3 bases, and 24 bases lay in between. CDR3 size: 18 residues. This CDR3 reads CASSLTVLAPPGDYGYTF. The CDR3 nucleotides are TGTGCCAGCAGTTTAACGGTCTTGGCACCCCCTGGAGACTATGGCTACACCTTC.

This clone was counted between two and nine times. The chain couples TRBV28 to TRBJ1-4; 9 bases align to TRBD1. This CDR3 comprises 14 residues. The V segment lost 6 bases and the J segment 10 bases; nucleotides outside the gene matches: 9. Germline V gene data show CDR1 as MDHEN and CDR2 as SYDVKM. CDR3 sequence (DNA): TGTGCCAGCAGACCTACAGGGGGCTCTGGAAAACTGTTTTTT. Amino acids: CASRPTGGSGKLFF.

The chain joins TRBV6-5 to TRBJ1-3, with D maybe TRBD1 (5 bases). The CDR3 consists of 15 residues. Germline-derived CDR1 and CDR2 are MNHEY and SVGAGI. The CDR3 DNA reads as TGTGCGAGCGGGCAGGGTCCCCATCCTGGAAACACCATATATTTT. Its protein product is CASGQGPHPGNTIYF.

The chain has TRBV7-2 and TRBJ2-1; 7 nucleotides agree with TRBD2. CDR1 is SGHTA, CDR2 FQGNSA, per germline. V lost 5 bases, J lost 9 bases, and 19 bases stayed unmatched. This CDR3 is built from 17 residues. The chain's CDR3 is CASSPRMVAGAWAEQFF. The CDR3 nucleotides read TGTGCCAGCAGCCCTAGGATGGTAGCGGGCGCGTGGGCTGAGCAGTTCTTC.

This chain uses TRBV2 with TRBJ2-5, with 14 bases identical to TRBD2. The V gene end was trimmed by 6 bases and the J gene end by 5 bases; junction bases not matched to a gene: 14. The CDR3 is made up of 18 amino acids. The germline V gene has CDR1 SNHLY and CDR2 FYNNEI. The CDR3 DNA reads TGTGCCAGCAGCCCTACCGGGACTAGCGGGGGTGTCCGGGAGACCCAGTACTTC. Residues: CASSPTGTSGGVRETQYF.

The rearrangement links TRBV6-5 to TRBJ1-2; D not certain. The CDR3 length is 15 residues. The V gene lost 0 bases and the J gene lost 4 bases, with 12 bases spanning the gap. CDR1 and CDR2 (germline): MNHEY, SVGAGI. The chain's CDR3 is CASSYSRFSPYGYTF. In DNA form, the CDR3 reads TGTGCCAGCAGTTACTCGAGGTTCAGCCCCTATGGCTACACCTTC.

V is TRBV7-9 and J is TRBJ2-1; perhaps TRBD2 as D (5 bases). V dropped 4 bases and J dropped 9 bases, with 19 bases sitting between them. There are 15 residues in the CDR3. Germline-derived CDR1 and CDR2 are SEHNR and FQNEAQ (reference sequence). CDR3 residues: CASSSHTPGSGEQFF. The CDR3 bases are TGTGCCAGCAGCTCGCATACCCCGGGGAGCGGTGAGCAGTTCTTC.

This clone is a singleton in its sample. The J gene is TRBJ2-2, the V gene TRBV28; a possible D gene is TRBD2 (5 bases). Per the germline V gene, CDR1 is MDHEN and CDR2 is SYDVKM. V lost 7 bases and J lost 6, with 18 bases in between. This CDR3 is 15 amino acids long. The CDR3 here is CASTRAVRESGELFF. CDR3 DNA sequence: TGTGCCAGCACCCGAGCGGTCCGAGAGTCCGGGGAGCTGTTTTTT.

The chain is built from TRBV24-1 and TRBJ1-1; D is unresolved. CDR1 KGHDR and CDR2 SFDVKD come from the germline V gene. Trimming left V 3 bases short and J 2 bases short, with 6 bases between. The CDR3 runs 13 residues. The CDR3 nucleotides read TGTGCCACCAGTGATGCCAGAAACACTGAAGCTTTCTTT. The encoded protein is CATSDARNTEAFF.

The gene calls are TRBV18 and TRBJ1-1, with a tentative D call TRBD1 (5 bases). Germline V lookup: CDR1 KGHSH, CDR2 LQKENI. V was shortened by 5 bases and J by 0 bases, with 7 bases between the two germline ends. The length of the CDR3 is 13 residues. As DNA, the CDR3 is TGTGCCAGCTCAGGGGGGGTGAACACTGAAGCTTTCTTT. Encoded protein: CASSGGVNTEAFF. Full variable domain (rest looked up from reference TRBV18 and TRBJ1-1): NAGVMQNPRHLVRRRGQEARLRCSPMKGHSHVYWYRQLPEEGLKFMVYLQKENIIDESGMPKERFSAEFPKEGPSILRIQQVVRGDSAAYFCASSGGVNTEAFFGQGTRLTVV.

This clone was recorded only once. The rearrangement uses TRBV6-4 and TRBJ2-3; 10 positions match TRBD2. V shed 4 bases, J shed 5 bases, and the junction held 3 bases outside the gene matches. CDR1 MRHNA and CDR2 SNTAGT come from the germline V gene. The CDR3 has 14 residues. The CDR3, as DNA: TGTGCCAGCAGTGCTAGCGGGGGAGAAGATACGCAGTATTTT. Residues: CASSASGGEDTQYF.

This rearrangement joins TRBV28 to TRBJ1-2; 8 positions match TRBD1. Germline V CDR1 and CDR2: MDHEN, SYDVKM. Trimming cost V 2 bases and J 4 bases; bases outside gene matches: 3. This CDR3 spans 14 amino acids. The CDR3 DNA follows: TGTGCCAGCAGTTTACAGGGGGCAGCCTATGGCTACACCTTC. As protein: CASSLQGAAYGYTF.

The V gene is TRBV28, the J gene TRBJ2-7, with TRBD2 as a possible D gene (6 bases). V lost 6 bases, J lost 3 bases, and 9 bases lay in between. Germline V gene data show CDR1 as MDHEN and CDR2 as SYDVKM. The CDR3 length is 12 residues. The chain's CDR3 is CASRGLGYEQYF. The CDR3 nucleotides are TGTGCCAGCAGGGGACTGGGCTACGAGCAGTACTTC.

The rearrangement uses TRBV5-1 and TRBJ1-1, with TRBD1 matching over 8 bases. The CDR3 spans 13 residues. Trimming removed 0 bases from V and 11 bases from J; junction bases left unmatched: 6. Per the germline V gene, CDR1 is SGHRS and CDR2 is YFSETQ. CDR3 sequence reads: CASSLGTTGEAFF. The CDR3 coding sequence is TGCGCCAGCAGCTTGGGGACGACAGGGGAGGCTTTCTTT.

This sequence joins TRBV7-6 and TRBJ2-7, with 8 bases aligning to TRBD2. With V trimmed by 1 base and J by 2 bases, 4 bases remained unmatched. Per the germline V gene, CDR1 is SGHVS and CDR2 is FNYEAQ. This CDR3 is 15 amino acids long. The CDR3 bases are TGTGCCAGCAGCTTAGATTACGGGAGGGCCTACGAGCAGTACTTC. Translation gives CASSLDYGRAYEQYF.